This T cell receptor (beta chain) emerged from a study of T cells in Graves' hyperthyroidism and ophthalmopathy. At the level of the study: Peripheral blood sampling occurred at initial diagnosis, before any treatment. Study findings and constraints: Most thyroid clonotypes that were expanded above 0.001 also turned up in blood. Ophthalmopathy was identified by the model a median around 6 months ahead of onset.

Germline loops: CDR1 SGHAT, CDR2 FQNNGV. The CDR3 loop spans 14 amino acids. The V and J ends lost 6 bases and 7 bases respectively, with 16 bases between them. The source of the PBMCs was roughly 10 ml of fresh peripheral blood. Worth noting for this clonotype: Antigen unknown.

Researchers amplified the TCR beta CDR3 regions from RNA transcripts. Using the HTBI primer set, a first-round RT-PCR was run on the TCR CDR3. TCRdb re-derived calls from the multiplex PCR reads in MiXCR, one entry per CDR3 protein. The data show over 400,000 distinct CDR3 sequences, around a fifth seen once. Sequencing was performed on blood. The clonotype was recovered from a woman in her 70s with Graves' ophthalmopathy. The gene calls are TRBV11-2 and TRBJ2-1, with a possible D match to TRBD1 (7 bases). This CDR3 reads CASRPLQGRNEQFF. CDR3 bases: TGTGCCAGCAGACCCCTACAGGGGAGGAATGAGCAGTTCTTC.